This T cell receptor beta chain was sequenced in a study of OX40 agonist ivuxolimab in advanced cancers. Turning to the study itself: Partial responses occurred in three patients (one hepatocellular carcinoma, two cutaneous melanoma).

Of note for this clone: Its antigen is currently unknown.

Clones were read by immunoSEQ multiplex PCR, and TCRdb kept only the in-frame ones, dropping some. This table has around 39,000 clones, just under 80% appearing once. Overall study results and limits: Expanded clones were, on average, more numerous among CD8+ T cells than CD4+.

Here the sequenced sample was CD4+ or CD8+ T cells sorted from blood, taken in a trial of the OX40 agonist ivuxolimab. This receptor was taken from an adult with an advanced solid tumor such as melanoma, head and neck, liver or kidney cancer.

This chain's CDR3 is CASSLSSGQTSSYEQYF. DNA of the CDR3: TGCGCCAGCAGCCTTTCTAGCGGCCAAACCAGCTCCTACGAGCAGTACTTC. V is TRBV5-1 and J is TRBJ2-7; TRBD2 matches at 7 bases. V gave up 4 bases and J gave up 0 bases; unmatched junction bases: 13. This CDR3 region has 17 residues. CDR1 is SGHRS and CDR2 is YFSETQ in the germline V gene.